This T cell receptor beta chain is from a study of T-cell memory formation after mild COVID-19. Study-wide findings and caveats: Shrinking CD4+ clones resided mostly in CM and EM, and CD8+ ones in EMRA. Within pre-infection memory, some responding clones were found, suggesting cross-reactive memory joined. Balance between CD4 and CD8 was seen in clones contracting day 15 to 85, and a CD4+ lean was seen in later expanders.

Ten or more counts support this clonotype. What it binds is unknown. J lost 7 bases, V lost 3 bases, and 8 bases had no gene match. This CDR3 has 15 amino acids. The TCR alpha and TCR beta cDNA libraries, bearing sample barcodes and UMIs, were generated by 5'RACE using constant-segment primers. From the 5' RACE reads, TCRdb called clonotypes with MiXCR, one entry per CDR3 protein. The repertoire includes some 600,000 distinct CDR3 sequences, around a sixth of them detected once, and about 8.1% sits in the top ten. This receptor was taken from an adult woman who had mild COVID-19 (a few samples of this study predate the infection). Cell type and time point are not known. What was sequenced was PBMCs or a T cell subset sorted from them (not recorded which). The J gene is TRBJ2-1, the V gene TRBV12-3 or TRBV12-4, with 8 bases aligning to TRBD1. The CDR3 spells CASSFVIQGENEQFF. The CDR3 region has the DNA TGTGCCAGCAGTTTCGTGATACAGGGGGAAAATGAGCAGTTCTTC.